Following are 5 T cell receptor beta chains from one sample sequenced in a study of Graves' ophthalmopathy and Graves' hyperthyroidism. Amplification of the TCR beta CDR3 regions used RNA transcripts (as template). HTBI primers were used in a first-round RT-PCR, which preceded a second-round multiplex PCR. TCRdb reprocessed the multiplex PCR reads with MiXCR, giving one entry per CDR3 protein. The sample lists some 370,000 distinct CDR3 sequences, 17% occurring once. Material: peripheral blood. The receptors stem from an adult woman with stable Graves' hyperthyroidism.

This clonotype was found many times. CDR3 sequence: CASYLGDRGWETQYF. Written as DNA, the CDR3 is TGTGCCAGTTACTTAGGGGACAGGGGGTGGGAGACCCAGTACTTC. The V and J genes are TRBV6-1 and TRBJ2-5; 11 bases line up with TRBD1. Germline V gives CDR1 MNHNS, CDR2 SASEGT. Trimming cost V 9 bases and J 5 bases; bases outside gene matches: 11. This CDR3 has 15 residues.

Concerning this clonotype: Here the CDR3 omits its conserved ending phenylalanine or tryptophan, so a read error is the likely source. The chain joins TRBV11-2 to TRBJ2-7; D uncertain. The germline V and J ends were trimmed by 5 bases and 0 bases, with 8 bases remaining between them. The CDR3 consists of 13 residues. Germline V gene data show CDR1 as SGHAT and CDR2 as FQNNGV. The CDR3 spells CASSPAVSYEQYL. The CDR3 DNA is TGTGCCAGCAGCCCGGCGGTCTCCTACGAGCAGTACCTC.

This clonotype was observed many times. CDR3 region: CASTTSLAGSILYF. CDR3 coding DNA: TGTGCCAGCACCACTAGCCTAGCGGGATCAATCCTGTACTTC. The V and J genes are TRBV27 and TRBJ2-7; 9 bases line up with TRBD2. The CDR3 consists of 14 residues. V gave up 7 bases and J gave up 12 bases; unmatched junction bases: 16. Germline loops: CDR1 MNHEY, CDR2 SMNVEV (reference sequence).

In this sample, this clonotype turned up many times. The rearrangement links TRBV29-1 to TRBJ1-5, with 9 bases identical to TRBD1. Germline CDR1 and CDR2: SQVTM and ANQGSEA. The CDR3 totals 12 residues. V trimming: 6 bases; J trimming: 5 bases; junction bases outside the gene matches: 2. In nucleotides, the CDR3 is TGCAGCGTGCGGACAGGGGATCAGCCCCAGCATTTT. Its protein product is CSVRTGDQPQHF.

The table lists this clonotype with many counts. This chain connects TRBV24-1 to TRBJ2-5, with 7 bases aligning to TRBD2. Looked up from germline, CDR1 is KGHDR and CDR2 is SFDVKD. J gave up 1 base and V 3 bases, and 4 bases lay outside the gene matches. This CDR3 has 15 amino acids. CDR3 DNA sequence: TGTGCCACCAGTGATCGGACTAGGCCCCAAGAGACCCAGTACTTC. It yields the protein CATSDRTRPQETQYF.